The 12 T cell receptor beta chains below all came from one sample that was sequenced in a study of T cells after yellow fever vaccination. Using its own MiXCR run on the 5' RACE reads, TCRdb lists one record per CDR3 protein. The top ten hold approximately 2.7% of the sample, which has fewer than 150,000 distinct CDR3 sequences, around 7.2% seen once. Source: CD4+ T cells sorted from PBMCs, taken 45 days after the first yellow fever vaccination. Source of these receptors: a man between 18 and 29 years old who received the YFV17D yellow fever vaccine.

In its sample, this clonotype was seen many times. CDR3 loop: CASSEGTTSGNTIYF. The DNA for the CDR3 is TGCGCCAGCAGTGAAGGGACGACCTCTGGAAACACCATATATTTT. The J gene is TRBJ1-3, the V gene TRBV10-1, with D possibly being TRBD1 (5 bases). Trimming took 3 bases from V and 0 from J, leaving 9 bases between them. Germline V gives CDR1 WNHNN, CDR2 SYGVQD (reference sequence). There are 15 residues in the CDR3.

In regard to this clonotype: This may be a read error, as it is one base from a much larger clone. This sequence joins TRBV27 and TRBJ2-1; D unresolved. Germline lookup yields CDR1 MNHEY and CDR2 SMNVEV (reference sequence). Trimming left V 3 bases short and J 0 bases short, with 12 bases between. This CDR3 contains 16 residues. CDR3 in DNA: TGTGCCAGCAGTTTGGAAGGGCGGTTCTCCTACAATGAGCAGTTCTTC. Translating it yields CASSLEGRFSYNEQFF.

This clonotype came up many times. The V gene is TRBV28, the J gene TRBJ2-4; D may be TRBD1 (6 bases). V was clipped by 9 bases and J by 1 base, with 10 bases between them. This CDR3 contains 13 residues. From germline, CDR1 is MDHEN and CDR2 SYDVKM. The CDR3, as DNA: TGTGCCAGTTCAGGGGAGGCCAAAAACATTCAGTACTTC. This translates into CASSGEAKNIQYF.

In its sample, this clonotype was seen many times. The V gene is TRBV5-1, the J gene TRBJ2-3; perhaps D is TRBD1 or TRBD2 (6 bases each). The V gene lost 1 base and the J gene lost 3 bases, with 15 bases spanning the gap. CDR1 is SGHRS and CDR2 is YFSETQ in the germline V gene. The CDR3 runs 16 residues. The CDR3 loop reads CASSLLGGAGTDTQYF. The CDR3 coding sequence is TGCGCCAGCAGCTTGCTGGGGGGCGCGGGTACAGATACGCAGTATTTT. Supplemented by reference TRBV5-1 and TRBJ2-3, the full variable domain reads KAGVTQTPRYLIKTRGQQVTLSCSPISGHRSVSWYQQTPGQGLQFLFEYFSETQRNKGNFPGRFSGRQFSNSRSEMNVSTLELGDSALYLCASSLLGGAGTDTQYFGPGTRLTVL.

This clonotype was recorded many times. CDR3 loop: CASSVGISRSYNEQFF. CDR3 in DNA: TGTGCCAGCAGCGTAGGAATAAGCCGCTCCTACAATGAGCAGTTCTTC. The rearrangement joins TRBV9 to TRBJ2-1; D is undetermined. This CDR3 contains 16 residues. V was trimmed by 0 bases and J by 0 bases, leaving 10 bases between them. Germline CDR1 reads SGDLS; CDR2 reads YYNGEE.

This clonotype appeared a few times. V and J are TRBV5-1 and TRBJ1-6; D is ambiguous. This CDR3 spans 15 amino acids. Trimming stripped 0 bases from V and 8 bases from J, with 12 bases between. CDR1 is SGHRS, CDR2 YFSETQ, per germline. CDR3 sequence reads: CASSLDSLGYSPLHF. The CDR3, as DNA: TGCGCCAGCAGCTTGGATTCGCTAGGGTATTCACCCCTCCACTTT. Combining the CDR3 with reference TRBV5-1 and TRBJ1-6 gives the whole variable domain KAGVTQTPRYLIKTRGQQVTLSCSPISGHRSVSWYQQTPGQGLQFLFEYFSETQRNKGNFPGRFSGRQFSNSRSEMNVSTLELGDSALYLCASSLDSLGYSPLHFGNGTRLTVT.

The chain is built from TRBV5-1 and TRBJ2-7, with TRBD2 matching 8 bases. Per germline, CDR1 SGHRS and CDR2 YFSETQ. The CDR3 totals 14 residues. J lost 7 bases, V lost 1 base, and 7 bases had no gene match. The DNA of the CDR3 is TGCGCCAGCAGCTTGAGCCCGGGGGGGGGTGAGCAGTACGTC. Amino acids: CASSLSPGGGEQYV.

This clonotype was seen a handful of times. The V call is TRBV6-5, the J call TRBJ2-7; perhaps D is TRBD1 or TRBD2 (6 bases each). Germline V gives CDR1 MNHEY, CDR2 SVGAGI. Trimming shortened V by 6 bases and J by 6 bases, and 12 bases separated the two germline ends. This CDR3 has 12 residues. This chain's CDR3 is CASRDGGREQYF. DNA for the CDR3: TGTGCCAGCAGGGACGGGGGCCGCGAGCAGTACTTC.

This clonotype was observed at least ten times. The gene calls are TRBV6-1 and TRBJ1-1; 7 bases agree with TRBD1. Germline-derived CDR1 and CDR2 are MNHNS and SASEGT. Trimming at V came to 7 bases and at J to 4 bases, leaving 6 bases not matched to a gene. This CDR3 is 13 amino acids long. CDR3 residues: CASKTGLATEAFF. CDR3 coding DNA: TGTGCCAGCAAGACAGGGCTGGCCACTGAAGCTTTCTTT.

This clonotype was detected many times. This chain uses TRBV20-1 with TRBJ2-7; TRBD1 aligns across 7 bases. CDR1 is DFQATT and CDR2 is SNEGSKA in the germline V gene (reference sequence). V gave up 5 bases and J gave up 1 base; unmatched junction bases: 11. The CDR3 covers 15 residues. Here the CDR3 reads CSALNVRGSSYEQYV. The DNA of the CDR3 is TGCAGTGCTCTTAACGTCAGGGGGTCGTCCTACGAGCAGTACGTC.

This clonotype has at least ten counts. This rearrangement joins TRBV7-2 to TRBJ2-7, with no clear D. The CDR3 is 13 amino acids. CDR1 SGHTA and CDR2 FQGNSA come from the germline V gene. The V gene lost 0 bases and the J gene lost 2 bases, with 5 bases spanning the gap. The DNA for the CDR3 is TGTGCCAGCAGCTTAGCTTTGACCTACGAGCAGTACTTC. Amino acid sequence: CASSLALTYEQYF.

This clonotype was counted ten times or more. This chain links TRBV7-2 with TRBJ1-5; D perhaps matches TRBD1 (5 bases). The germline V gene encodes CDR1 SGHTA and CDR2 FQGNSA. V lost 4 bases and J 6 bases, leaving 10 bases between the germline ends. This CDR3 region has 13 residues. The CDR3 loop is CASSSGYSQPQHF. Written as DNA, the CDR3 is TGTGCCAGCAGCTCAGGGTATAGTCAGCCCCAGCATTTT. The variable domain in full, completed from reference TRBV7-2 and TRBJ1-5, reads GAGVSQSPSNKVTEKGKDVELRCDPISGHTALYWYRQSLGQGLEFLIYFQGNSAPDKSGLPSDRFSAERTGGSVSTLTIQRTQQEDSAVYLCASSSGYSQPQHFGDGTRLSIL.